The T cell receptor (beta chain) described here comes from a study of T cells in Graves' hyperthyroidism and ophthalmopathy (dated by TCRdb to between 2019 and 2020). A note on the overall study: TCR V-J signatures able to tell the groups apart were searched for in a discovery cohort of some 97 patients, of whom more than 40 had Graves' ophthalmopathy and roughly 59 had stable Graves' hyperthyroidism. Prospective prediction of ophthalmopathy was tested in an independent validation cohort of some 19 hyperthyroidism patients and 15 to 17 patients who later progressed to ophthalmopathy. In addition, the study compared T-cell repertoires in thyroid tissue and in blood from five or six Graves' hyperthyroidism patients. The paper reports TCR Vbeta CDR3 sequencing of some 140 peripheral blood samples: approximately 41 ophthalmopathy, over 70 hyperthyroidism and approximately 17 progressor patients. The 85 to 100 discovery patients were divided at random into training and test sets in a 7:3 ratio. Following sampling, methimazole starting at 30 mg daily was given to hyperthyroidism patients, and high-dose intravenous methylprednisolone was given to ophthalmopathy patients.

The germline V end is reduced by 4 bases and the J end by 7 bases; junction bases left unmatched: 10. CDR1 and CDR2 (MGHDK, SYGVNS) derive from the germline V gene. The CDR3, cysteine through phenylalanine, is 16 amino acids long. Only the CDR3 part of the read is kept: 48 bases, read in frame from the first base. Any patient with an uncontrolled infection, another autoimmune disease, pregnancy or lactation was excluded. Diagnoses relied on clinical symptoms, serum thyroxine and TRAb, thyroid ultrasound and orbital computed tomography. Total RNA was extracted using Trizol reagent, and RNA quality was assessed on an Agilent 2100 Bioanalyzer. General study outcomes and caveats: Most expanded thyroid clonotypes (frequency above 0.001) were also found in blood, which suggests that blood repertoires may mirror thyroid immune responses. A 13 V-J signature model separated ophthalmopathy from stable hyperthyroidism, with 87.88% sensitivity and 81.08% specificity in cross-validation and 80%/75% in testing. During validation, the model predicted progression to ophthalmopathy a median of about 6.5 months ahead of onset, with around 70% sensitivity and 72% to 80% specificity. Sample size was not statistically predetermined, and blinding of investigators to group allocation was not performed.

TCR beta CDR3 regions were amplified from RNA transcripts. A first-round RT-PCR of the TCR CDR3 used the HTBI primer set with the Qiagen OneStep RT-PCR kit. The libraries were constructed in a second round of multiplex PCR and then size-selected and purified. The libraries were sequenced on an Illumina HiSeq2000 using paired-end 100 bp reads. For the original study's pipeline: SOAPnuke was used to process the raw data, removing reads that contained adapters or uncalled bases, had a mean Phred below 15, or lacked an exact match to the constant primer or identifier. COPE v1.2.5 was used to merge the high-quality paired reads, and each unique nucleotide sequence was defined as a clonotype. MiTCR v1.1 was used to align the clonotypes against IMGT TRBV, TRBD and TRBJ reference segments. The analysis included only V-J combinations with a frequency above 0.0001, which together covered approximately 99% of the repertoires. A TCS score was defined as the ratio of F50 (clonal expansion) to E x V (chaos), with BLOSUM62-based TCRdist applied between CDR3 peptides within each V-J. Welch's t-statistics and random forest reduced 450 to 600 V-J features to 10 to 15, which were used in a naive Bayes classifier (R e1071). The Morisita-Horn index was used to measure how similar the thyroid and blood repertoires were. TCRdb trimmed public reads at Q25 via fastp, called clones via MiXCR and kept in-frame beta chains. Rows matching on CDR3 protein sequence are summarized as one entry with the most common DNA and genes. The V and J calls shown here were made by TCRdb, not taken from the authors' results. The sample records a few hundred thousand distinct CDR3 sequences, over 35% of which are singletons. The ten most abundant clones make up about two fifths of the sample.

This clonotype has only a few counts. The clone's antigen remains unknown. Base quality data are lacking; no much larger clone is found one base away. The sequenced material came from peripheral blood or thyroid tissue (not recorded which). This receptor chain uses TRBV25-1 and TRBJ1-4, with 9 bases aligning to TRBD1. This clonotype originated in an adult woman with Graves' disease, either hyperthyroidism or ophthalmopathy (not recorded which). The CDR3 in this case is CASSGPTGGAGEKLFF. The sequenced DNA is TGTGCCAGCAGTGGTCCAACAGGGGGCGCGGGTGAAAAACTGTTTTTT.